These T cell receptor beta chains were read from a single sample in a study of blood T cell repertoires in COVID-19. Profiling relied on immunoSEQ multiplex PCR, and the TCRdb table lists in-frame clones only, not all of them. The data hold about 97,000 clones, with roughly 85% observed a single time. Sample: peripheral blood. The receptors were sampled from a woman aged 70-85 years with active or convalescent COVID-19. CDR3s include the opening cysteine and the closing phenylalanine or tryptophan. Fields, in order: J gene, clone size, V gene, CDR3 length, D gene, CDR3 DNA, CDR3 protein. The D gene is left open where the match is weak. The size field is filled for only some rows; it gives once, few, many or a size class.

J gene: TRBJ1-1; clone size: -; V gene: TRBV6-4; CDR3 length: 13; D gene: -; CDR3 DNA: TGTGCCAGCAGTGAGGCCAGGGGCACTGAAGCTTTCTTT; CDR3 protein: CASSEARGTEAFF
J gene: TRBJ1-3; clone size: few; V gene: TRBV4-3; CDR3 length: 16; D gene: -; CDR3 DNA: TGCGCCAGCAGCCAAGGAGAGGACAGTACAAGGGGCACCATATATTTT; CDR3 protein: CASSQGEDSTRGTIYF
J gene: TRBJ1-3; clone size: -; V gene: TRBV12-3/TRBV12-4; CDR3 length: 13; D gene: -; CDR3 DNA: TGTGCCAGCAGTTTTAACTCTGGAAACACCATATATTTT; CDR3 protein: CASSFNSGNTIYF
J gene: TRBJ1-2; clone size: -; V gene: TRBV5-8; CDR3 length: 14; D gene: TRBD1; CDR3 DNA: TGTGCCAGCAGCTCGCCTGACAGGGCTCTTGGCTACACCTTC; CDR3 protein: CASSSPDRALGYTF
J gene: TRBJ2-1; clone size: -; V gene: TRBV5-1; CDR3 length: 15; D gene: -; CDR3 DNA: TGCGCCAGCAGCTTAGAACAGGGTCCCCACAATGAGCAGTTCTTC; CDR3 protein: CASSLEQGPHNEQFF
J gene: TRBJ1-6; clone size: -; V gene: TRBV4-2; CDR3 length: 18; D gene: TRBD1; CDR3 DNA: TGTGCCAGCAGCCCCTCGAGACGGACAGGGCCAGGCAATTCACCCCTCCACTTT; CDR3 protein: CASSPSRRTGPGNSPLHF
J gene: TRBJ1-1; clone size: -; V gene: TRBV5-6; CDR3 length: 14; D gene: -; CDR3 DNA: TGTGCCAGCAGCTTGGGGGCGCGTGGCGCTGAAGCTTTCTTT; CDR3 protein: CASSLGARGAEAFF
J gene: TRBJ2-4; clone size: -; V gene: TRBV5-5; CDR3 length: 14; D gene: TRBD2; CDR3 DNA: TGTGCCAGCAGCCGGGCGGGGGGAGAGAACATTCAGTACTTC; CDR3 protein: CASSRAGGENIQYF
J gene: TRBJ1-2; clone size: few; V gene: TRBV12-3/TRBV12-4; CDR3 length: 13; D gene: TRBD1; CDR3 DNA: TGTGCCAGCAGCAGGGGGCCGAGCTATGGCTACACCTTC; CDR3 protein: CASSRGPSYGYTF
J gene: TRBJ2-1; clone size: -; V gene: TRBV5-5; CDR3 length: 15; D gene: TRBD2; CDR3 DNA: TGTGCCAGCAGCTTGGCGGCTAGCGGGGGCGGTGAGCAGTTCTTC; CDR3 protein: CASSLAASGGGEQFF
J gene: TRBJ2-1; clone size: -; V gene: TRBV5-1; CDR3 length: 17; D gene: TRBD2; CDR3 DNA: TGCGCCAGCAGCGGGGAACTAGCGGCCATCTCCTACAATGAGCAGTTCTTC; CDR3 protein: CASSGELAAISYNEQFF
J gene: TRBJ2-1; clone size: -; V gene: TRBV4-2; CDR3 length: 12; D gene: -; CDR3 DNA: TGTGCCAGCAGCCAAGTCGGGGGTGAGCAGTTCTTC; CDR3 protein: CASSQVGGEQFF
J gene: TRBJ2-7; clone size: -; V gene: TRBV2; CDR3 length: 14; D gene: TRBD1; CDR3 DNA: TGTGCCAGCCTGGGGCACGACAGGGATTACGAGCAGTACTTC; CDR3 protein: CASLGHDRDYEQYF
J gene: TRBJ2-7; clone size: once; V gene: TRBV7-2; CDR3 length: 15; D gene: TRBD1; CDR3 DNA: TGTGCCAGCAGCGACCGGGACAGACTCTCCTACGAGCAGTACTTC; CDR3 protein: CASSDRDRLSYEQYF
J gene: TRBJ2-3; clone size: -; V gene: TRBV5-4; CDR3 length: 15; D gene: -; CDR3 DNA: TGTGCCAGCAGCTTGGCGGTGGGGGCCGCAGATACGCAGTATTTT; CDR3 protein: CASSLAVGAADTQYF
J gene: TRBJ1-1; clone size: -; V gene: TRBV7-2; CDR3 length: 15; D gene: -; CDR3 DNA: TGTGCCAGCAGCCCCAACGCTAGGGGGAACACTGAAGCTTTCTTT; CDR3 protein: CASSPNARGNTEAFF
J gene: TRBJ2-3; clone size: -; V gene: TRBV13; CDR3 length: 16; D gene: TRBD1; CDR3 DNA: TGTGCCAGCAGCCCGAGGGGACAGGGCCGCACAGATACGCAGTATTTT; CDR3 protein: CASSPRGQGRTDTQYF
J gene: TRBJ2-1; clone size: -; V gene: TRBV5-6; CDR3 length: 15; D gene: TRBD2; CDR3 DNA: TGTGCCAGCAGCTTTAAACTAGCGGGGTACAATGAGCAGTTCTTC; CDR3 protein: CASSFKLAGYNEQFF
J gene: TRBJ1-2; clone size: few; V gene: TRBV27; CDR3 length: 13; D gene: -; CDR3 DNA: TGTGCCAGCAGACCTACAGGAGGGGAAGGCTACACCTTC; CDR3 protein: CASRPTGGEGYTF
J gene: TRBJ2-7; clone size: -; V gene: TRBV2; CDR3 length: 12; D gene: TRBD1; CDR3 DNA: TGTGCCAGCAGCATGGACAGGTACGAGCAGTACTTC; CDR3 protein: CASSMDRYEQYF
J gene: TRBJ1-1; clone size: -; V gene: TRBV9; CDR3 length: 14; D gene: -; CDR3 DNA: TGTGCCAGCAGCGTAAGTTCCGGTTTCGCTGAAGCTTTCTTT; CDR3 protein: CASSVSSGFAEAFF
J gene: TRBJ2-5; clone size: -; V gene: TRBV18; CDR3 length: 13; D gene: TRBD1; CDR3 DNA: TGTGCCAGCTCCCGGGACAGGGAAGAGACCCAGTACTTC; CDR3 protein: CASSRDREETQYF
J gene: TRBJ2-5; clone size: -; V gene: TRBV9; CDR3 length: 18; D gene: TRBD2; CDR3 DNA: TGTGCCAGCAGCGCGACTAGCGGGGGGGCCGGGGTCGTGGAGACCCAGTACTTC; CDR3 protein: CASSATSGGAGVVETQYF
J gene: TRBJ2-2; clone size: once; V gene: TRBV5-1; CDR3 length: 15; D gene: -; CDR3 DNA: TGCGCCAGCAGCCCAATCGTCCGGGGAACCGGGGAGCTGTTTTTT; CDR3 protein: CASSPIVRGTGELFF
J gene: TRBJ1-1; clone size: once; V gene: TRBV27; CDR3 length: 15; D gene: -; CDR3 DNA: TGTGCCAGCAGTTTAGCAGGGATCGGGAACACTGAAGCTTTCTTT; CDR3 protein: CASSLAGIGNTEAFF
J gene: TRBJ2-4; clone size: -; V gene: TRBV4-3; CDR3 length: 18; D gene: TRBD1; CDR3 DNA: TGCGCCAGCAGCCAAGATCCCCCGACAGGGCTACGGGGAAACATTCAGTACTTC; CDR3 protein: CASSQDPPTGLRGNIQYF
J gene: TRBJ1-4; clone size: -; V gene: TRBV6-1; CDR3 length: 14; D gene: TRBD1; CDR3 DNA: TGTGCCAGCAGAGACGCCGGGACAGGGGGAGGACTGTTTTTT; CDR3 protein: CASRDAGTGGGLFF